This TCR beta chain originates from a study of cytomegalovirus exposure and HLA in healthy donors. Notes on the study in general: Near-uniform donor sequencing depth was presumed by presence/absence analyses. The investigators catalogued 164 TCR beta chains as cytomegalovirus-associated.

Amplification used 60 Vbeta primers and 13 Jbeta primers. Measured with immunoSEQ multiplex PCR; TCRdb has only the in-frame clones, and not every one. The sample holds 180,000 or so clones; about 80% are singletons and the top ten take 11% to 15%. With regard to this clone: Its specificity is unknown.

The source of this sequence is a man in his forties or fifties in good health and CMV-seropositive. Sample: PBMCs.

In DNA, the CDR3 is TGTGCCAGCAGCCCCCGGGACAGGGGGGGCGGGTATGGCTACACCTTC. This sequence encodes CASSPRDRGGGYGYTF. The chain is built from TRBV7-6 and TRBJ1-2; 11 nucleotides align to TRBD1. CDR1 is SGHVS, CDR2 FNYEAQ, per germline. The V gene end was trimmed by 5 bases and the J gene end by 5 bases; junction bases not matched to a gene: 10. CDR3 size: 16 residues.